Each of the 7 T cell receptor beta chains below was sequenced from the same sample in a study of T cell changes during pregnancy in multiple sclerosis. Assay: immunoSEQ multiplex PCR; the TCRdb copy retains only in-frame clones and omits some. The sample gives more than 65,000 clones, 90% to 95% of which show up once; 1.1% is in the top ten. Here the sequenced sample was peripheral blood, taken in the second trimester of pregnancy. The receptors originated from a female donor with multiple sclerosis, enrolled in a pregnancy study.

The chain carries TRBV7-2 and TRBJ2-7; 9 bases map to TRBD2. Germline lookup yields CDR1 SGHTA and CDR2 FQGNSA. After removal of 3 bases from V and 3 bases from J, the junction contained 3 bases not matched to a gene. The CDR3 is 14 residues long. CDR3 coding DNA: TGTGCCAGCAGCTTTCTAGCGGGGAACTACGAGCAGTACTTC. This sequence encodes CASSFLAGNYEQYF.

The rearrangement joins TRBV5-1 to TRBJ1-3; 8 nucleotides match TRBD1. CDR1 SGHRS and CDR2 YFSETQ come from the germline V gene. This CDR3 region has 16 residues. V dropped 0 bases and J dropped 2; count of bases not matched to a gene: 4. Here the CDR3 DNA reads TGCGCCAGCAGCTTGGAGGGCAGGGGGCCTGGAAACACCATATATTTT. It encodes CASSLEGRGPGNTIYF.

CDR3 nucleotide sequence: TGTGCCAGTAGTATAGATCGGACAGGGAGAGGCTACACCTTC. As protein: CASSIDRTGRGYTF. The gene calls are TRBV19 and TRBJ1-2; 8 positions agree with TRBD1. The CDR3 sequence is 14 residues long. Germline lookup yields CDR1 LNHDA and CDR2 SQIVND (reference sequence). The V and J ends lost 0 bases and 8 bases, in that order; junction bases with no gene match: 5.

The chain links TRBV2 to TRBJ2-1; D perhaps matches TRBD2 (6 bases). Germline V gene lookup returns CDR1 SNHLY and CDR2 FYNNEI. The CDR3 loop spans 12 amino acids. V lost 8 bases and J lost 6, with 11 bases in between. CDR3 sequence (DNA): TGTGCCAGCGCGGAGGGTTTCAATGAGCAGTTCTTC. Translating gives CASAEGFNEQFF.

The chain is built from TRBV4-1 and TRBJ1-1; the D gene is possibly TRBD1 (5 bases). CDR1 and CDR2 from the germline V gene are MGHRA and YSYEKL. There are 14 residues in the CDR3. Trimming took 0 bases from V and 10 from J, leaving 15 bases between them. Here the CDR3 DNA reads TGCGCCAGCAGCCAAGATCTAGGGGTTAGTGGAGCTTTCTTT. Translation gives CASSQDLGVSGAFF.

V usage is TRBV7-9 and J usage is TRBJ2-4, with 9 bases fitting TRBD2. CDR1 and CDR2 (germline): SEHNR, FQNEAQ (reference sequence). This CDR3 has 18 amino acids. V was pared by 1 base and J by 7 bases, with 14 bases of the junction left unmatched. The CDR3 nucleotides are TGTGCCAGCAGCTTAGGGTTATCAGGGGGACTAGCATCGAACATTCAGTACTTC. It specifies CASSLGLSGGLASNIQYF. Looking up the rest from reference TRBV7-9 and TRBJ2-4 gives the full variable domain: DTGVSQNPRHKITKRGQNVTFRCDPISEHNRLYWYRQTLGQGPEFLTYFQNEAQLEKSRLLSDRFSAERPKGSFSTLEIQRTEQGDSAMYLCASSLGLSGGLASNIQYFGAGTRLSVL.

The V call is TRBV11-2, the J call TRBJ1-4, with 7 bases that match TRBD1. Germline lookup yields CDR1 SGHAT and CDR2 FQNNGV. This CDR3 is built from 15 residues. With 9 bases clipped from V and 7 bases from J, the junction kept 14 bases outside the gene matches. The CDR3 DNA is TGTGCCAGTAGCACTCAGGGGGTGAAGGGTGAAAAACTGTTTTTT. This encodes CASSTQGVKGEKLFF.